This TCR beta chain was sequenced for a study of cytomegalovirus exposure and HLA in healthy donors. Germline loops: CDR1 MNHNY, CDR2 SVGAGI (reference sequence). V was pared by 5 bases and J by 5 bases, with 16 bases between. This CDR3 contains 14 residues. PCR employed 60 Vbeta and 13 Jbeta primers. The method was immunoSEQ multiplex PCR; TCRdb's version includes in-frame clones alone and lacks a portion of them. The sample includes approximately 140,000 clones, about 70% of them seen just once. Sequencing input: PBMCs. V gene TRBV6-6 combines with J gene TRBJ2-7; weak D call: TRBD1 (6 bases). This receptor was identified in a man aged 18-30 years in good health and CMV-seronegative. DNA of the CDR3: TGTGCCAGCAGTCGCACAGGGTTGAATAACGAGCAGTACTTC. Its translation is CASSRTGLNNEQYF.